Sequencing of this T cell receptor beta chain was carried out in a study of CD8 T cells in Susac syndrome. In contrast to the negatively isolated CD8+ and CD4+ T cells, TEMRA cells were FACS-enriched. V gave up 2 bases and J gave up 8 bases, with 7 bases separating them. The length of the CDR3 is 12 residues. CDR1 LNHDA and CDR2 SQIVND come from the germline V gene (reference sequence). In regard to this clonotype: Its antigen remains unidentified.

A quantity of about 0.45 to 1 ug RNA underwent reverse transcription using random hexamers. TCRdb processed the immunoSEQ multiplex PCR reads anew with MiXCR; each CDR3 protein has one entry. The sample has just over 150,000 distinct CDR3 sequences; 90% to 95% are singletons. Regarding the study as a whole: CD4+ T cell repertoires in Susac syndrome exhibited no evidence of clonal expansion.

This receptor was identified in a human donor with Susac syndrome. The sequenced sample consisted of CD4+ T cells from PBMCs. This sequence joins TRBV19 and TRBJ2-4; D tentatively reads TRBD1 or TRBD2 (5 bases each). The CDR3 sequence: CASSIRGDIQYF. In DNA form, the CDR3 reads TGTGCCAGTAGTATAAGGGGAGACATTCAGTACTTC.